This is a list of T cell receptor beta chains from one sample in a study of tumor-infiltrating lymphocytes in primary liver carcinoma. TCRdb processed the multiplex PCR reads anew with MiXCR; each CDR3 protein has one entry. The sample records roughly 20,000 distinct CDR3 sequences, around 79% being singletons. Sequenced: liver tumor tissue from sampling region 4. These receptors originate from a woman in her twenties or thirties with primary liver carcinoma and hepatitis B virus infection. Both conserved end residues are part of each CDR3. Part of the rows lack a size; the others show once, few, many or a class for expanded clones.

CASSWLRGSLNGQFF,15,TRBV5-6,-,TRBJ2-1
CASTSSGRPCERYF,14,TRBV6-2/TRBV6-3,-,TRBJ2-7
CATKGKDSTYNEQFF,15,TRBV24-1,-,TRBJ2-1
CASSQTSGGPYVQYF,15,TRBV7-8,-,TRBJ2-7
CASSRVKARVSGELFF,16,TRBV11-1,-,TRBJ2-2
CANSRMGGAKNIQYF,15,TRBV28,-,TRBJ2-4
CASMERNGNEQFF,13,TRBV13,-,TRBJ2-1
CASSYGGSGRGTEAFF,16,TRBV6-5,medium-sized,TRBJ1-1
CACSAVWFTGTQYF,14,TRBV6-1,-,TRBJ2-3
CASSQDGLARHEQFF,15,TRBV4-1,-,TRBJ2-1
CASSFSGGTQYF,12,TRBV12-3/TRBV12-4,-,TRBJ2-5
CASFLNGEQFF,11,TRBV11-2,few,TRBJ2-1
CASMGRGGYEQYF,13,TRBV2,many,TRBJ2-7
CASSSNRGLNEKLFF,15,TRBV5-4,few,TRBJ1-4
CATSRDYRSYNEQFF,15,TRBV15,-,TRBJ2-1
CAISWQGSNEKLLF,14,TRBV6-6,-,TRBJ1-4
CASSEQGSVPSQPQHF,16,TRBV6-1,medium-sized,TRBJ1-5
CASSSVDGRGTNEKLFF,17,TRBV12-3/TRBV12-4,-,TRBJ1-4
CASSHAELADEQFF,14,TRBV4-3,-,TRBJ2-1
CASSPVEDRGNTGAFF,16,TRBV4-2,-,TRBJ1-1
CSAREGRCPSRETQYF,16,TRBV20-1,-,TRBJ2-5
CASSLGGVSTQYF,13,TRBV7-8,medium-sized,TRBJ2-3
CGSSLGGFGIRVTEAFF,17,TRBV13,-,TRBJ1-1
CASSLFKTIQYF,12,TRBV6-6,-,TRBJ2-4
CTSSSGTSRRYQFF,14,TRBV7-9,-,TRBJ2-1
CAYGSPGTGTYEQYF,15,TRBV11-2,-,TRBJ2-7
CASCRRYRGHHLWANVLTF,19,TRBV6-5,once,TRBJ2-6
CASSQPGMVAKDSDKQYF,18,TRBV4-1,-,TRBJ2-3
CASSQDWGRVNCFTF,15,TRBV4-3,-,TRBJ1-2
CAIRQRFLVLRSNYGYTF,18,TRBV6-1,-,TRBJ1-2
CASSPTETSRTDTQYF,16,TRBV11-2,-,TRBJ2-3
CATQAIRLERGSEHFF,16,TRBV10-2,-,TRBJ2-1
CASILDLNTEAFF,13,TRBV5-5,-,TRBJ1-1
CSSSRLARGGYEQFF,15,TRBV11-3,-,TRBJ2-1
CASSRNINTEALF,13,TRBV12-3/TRBV12-4,many,TRBJ1-1
CASQGRLVGVVSGELFF,17,TRBV6-5,-,TRBJ2-2
CASLYRETGNTIYF,14,TRBV11-2,-,TRBJ1-3
CASSLGLWKETQYF,14,TRBV28,-,TRBJ2-5
CAISPRTGFSGELFF,15,TRBV6-5,once,TRBJ2-2
CASSQDMGGGTNEKLFF,17,TRBV4-3,large,TRBJ1-4
CASRLAGLFTDTQYF,15,TRBV11-2,-,TRBJ2-3
CAISDSATGQDAQYF,15,TRBV10-3,-,TRBJ2-5
CVSSIRGSNQPQHF,14,TRBV5-6,-,TRBJ1-5
CASSPLAGGKETLYF,15,TRBV7-3,-,TRBJ2-5
CASRHRFMNTEAFF,14,TRBV28,-,TRBJ1-1
CASGDRDTAYVQYF,14,TRBV2,-,TRBJ2-7
CASTVTGFSGVNVLTF,16,TRBV5-8,-,TRBJ2-6
CVSSPSRLPRGSEQYF,16,TRBV9,-,TRBJ2-7
CAGNLEVSGSYEQYF,15,TRBV11-2,-,TRBJ2-7
CAISPMVTRDGQFF,14,TRBV10-3,-,TRBJ2-1
CASTQGTAYQEAQYF,15,TRBV4-1,-,TRBJ2-5
CSVETGRGVMEAQYF,15,TRBV29-1,-,TRBJ2-5
CSPHSESVADTQHF,14,TRBV29-1,-,-